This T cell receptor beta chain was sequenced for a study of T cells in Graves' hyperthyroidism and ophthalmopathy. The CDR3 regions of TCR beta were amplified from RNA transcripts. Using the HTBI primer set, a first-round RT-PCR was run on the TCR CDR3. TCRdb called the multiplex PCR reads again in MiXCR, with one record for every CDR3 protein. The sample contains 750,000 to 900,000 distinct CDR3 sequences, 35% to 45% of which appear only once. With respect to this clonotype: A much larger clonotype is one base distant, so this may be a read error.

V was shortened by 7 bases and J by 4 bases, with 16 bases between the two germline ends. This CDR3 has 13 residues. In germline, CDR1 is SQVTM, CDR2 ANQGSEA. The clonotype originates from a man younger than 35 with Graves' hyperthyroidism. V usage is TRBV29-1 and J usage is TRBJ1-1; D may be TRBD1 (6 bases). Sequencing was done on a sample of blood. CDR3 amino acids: CSGRQDSSTEAFF. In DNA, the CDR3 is TGCAGCGGTCGACAGGATTCGAGCACTGAAGCTTTCTTT.